This T cell receptor beta chain was identified in a study of blood T cell repertoires in COVID-19. Study at large: T cells, B-cell-depleted T cells, or PBMCs provided the cDNA or gDNA that served as material.

There are 15 residues in the CDR3. V was pared by 4 bases and J by 3 bases, with 14 bases between. In germline, CDR1 is KGHDR, CDR2 SFDVKD. Original processing notes: Estimation of nucleated cell counts was performed using reference gene primer amplification. Clones were sequenced by immunoSEQ multiplex PCR, and TCRdb holds only the in-frame ones, with some missing. V and J calls and clone size come straight from that table; D and trimming were deduced from the DNA. The data hold hundreds of thousands of clones, with 75% to 90% observed a single time. Seattle-derived patients entered the study during active infection and were followed longitudinally.

This chain connects TRBV24-1 to TRBJ1-1; TRBD1 might be the D (6 bases). This clonotype was obtained from a woman aged 70-85 years with COVID-19, enrolled during active disease. Sequencing was done on a sample of peripheral blood. The CDR3 DNA sequence: TGTGCCACCAGTGACCCCCGAGGGGGGGACACTGAAGCTTTCTTT. Its protein product is CATSDPRGGDTEAFF.